The 25 T cell receptor beta chains presented below share a single source sample, sequenced in a study of T cell responses to AZD1222 COVID-19 vaccine. The assay was immunoSEQ multiplex PCR, and TCRdb's table has in-frame clones only and misses some. The sample has 180,000 or so clones, around 92% seen once. Material: peripheral blood, obtained 28 days after the second AZD1222 dose. These receptor sequences come from an adult who received the AZD1222 COVID-19 vaccine.

The chain joins TRBV7-9 to TRBJ2-7, with D perhaps TRBD2 (6 bases). V lost 5 bases and J lost 6, with 26 bases in between. The germline CDR1 and CDR2 sequences are SEHNR and FQNEAQ (reference sequence). CDR3 length: 17 amino acids. As DNA, the CDR3 is TGTGCCAGCAGCCCACCGAACATCGGGACTCGATTTTCCGAGCAGTACTTC. Amino acids: CASSPPNIGTRFSEQYF.

This sequence joins TRBV12-3 or TRBV12-4 and TRBJ1-5; the D is unclear. The V end lost 3 bases, the J end lost 4 bases, and 7 bases lay between the germline ends. There are 13 residues in the CDR3. The DNA of the CDR3 is TGTGCCAGCAGTTTCGTAATTAATCAGCCCCAGCATTTT. Translated, it gives CASSFVINQPQHF.

The chain uses TRBV27 and TRBJ1-2; 7 bases are shared with TRBD1. The CDR3 has 13 amino acids. The V segment lost 3 bases and the J segment 8 bases; nucleotides outside the gene matches: 6. Germline CDR1 reads MNHEY; CDR2 reads SMNVEV (reference sequence). CDR3 sequence (DNA): TGTGCCAGCAGTTTGGCGACAGGGTACGGCTACACCTTC. Amino acid sequence: CASSLATGYGYTF.

V gene TRBV28 combines with J gene TRBJ2-1, with D tentatively TRBD2 (6 bases). V was pared by 4 bases and J by 14 bases, with 15 bases between. Germline assignment: CDR1 MDHEN and CDR2 SYDVKM. The length of the CDR3 is 12 residues. The CDR3 DNA reads as TGTGCCAGCAGTTCCTCCTCTGCGGGAAAGTTCTTC. Its translation is CASSSSSAGKFF.

This sequence joins TRBV13 and TRBJ2-7; 15 bases agree with TRBD2. Germline lookup yields CDR1 PRHDT and CDR2 FYEKMQ (reference sequence). The ends lost 3 bases at V and 2 bases at J; junction bases unmatched: 11. This CDR3 comprises 19 residues. CDR3 DNA: TGTGCCAGCAGCTTTTCCCCGGGACTAGCGGGGGGTACACCCTACGAGCAGTACTTC. Its protein is CASSFSPGLAGGTPYEQYF.

The chain recombines TRBV27 with TRBJ1-2, with 8 bases aligning to TRBD1. Trimming cost V 4 bases and J 3 bases; bases outside gene matches: 4. The CDR3 is 14 residues long. CDR1 and CDR2 from the germline V gene are MNHEY and SMNVEV (reference sequence). This CDR3 reads CASSSAGQDYGYTF. The CDR3 coding sequence is TGTGCCAGCAGTTCCGCGGGACAGGACTATGGCTACACCTTC.

The rearrangement joins TRBV2 to TRBJ1-6; D perhaps matches TRBD1 (5 bases). Between the trimmed V and J ends, which lost 6 bases and 7 bases, there was a span of 13 bases. Per the germline V gene, CDR1 is SNHLY and CDR2 is FYNNEI. This CDR3 is 14 amino acids long. The CDR3 region is CASSPRVGNSPLHF. The CDR3 bases are TGTGCCAGCAGCCCCAGGGTGGGGAATTCACCCCTCCACTTT.

The V and J genes are TRBV2 and TRBJ1-4, with D uncertain. The CDR3 covers 16 residues. The V gene lost 7 bases and the J gene lost 0 bases, with 15 bases spanning the gap. Per the germline V gene, CDR1 is SNHLY and CDR2 is FYNNEI. As DNA, the CDR3 is TGTGCCAGCACCTCGCGGACCGGTGCAACTAATGAAAAACTGTTTTTT. Protein product: CASTSRTGATNEKLFF.

V usage is TRBV7-9 and J usage is TRBJ1-1, with 7 positions matching TRBD1. V shed 2 bases, J shed 4 bases, and the junction held 1 base outside the gene matches. Germline CDR1 SEHNR, CDR2 FQNEAQ (reference sequence). The CDR3 length is 13 residues. The CDR3 DNA is TGTGCCAGCAGCTTAAGACAGGGCACTGAAGCTTTCTTT. Translation gives CASSLRQGTEAFF.

The chain uses TRBV30 and TRBJ2-1, with 9 bases lining up with TRBD2. CDR1 is GTSNPN, CDR2 SVGIG, per germline (reference sequence). The CDR3 contains 15 residues. The CDR3, as DNA: TGTGTCTTTAGCGGGGGTGACACTTACTACAATGAGCAGTTCTTC. Protein: CVFSGGDTYYNEQFF.

The chain has TRBV2 and TRBJ2-7; D possibly corresponds to TRBD2 (6 bases). Trimming took off 2 bases at V and 0 bases at J, with 11 bases between the two ends. From germline, CDR1 is SNHLY and CDR2 FYNNEI. CDR3 size: 15 residues. CDR3 DNA: TGTGCCAGCAGTGAACGTGGGGGGAGCTCCTACGAGCAGTACTTC. This codes for CASSERGGSSYEQYF. Based on the CDR3 plus reference TRBV2 and TRBJ2-7, the full variable domain is EPEVTQTPSHQVTQMGQEVILRCVPISNHLYFYWYRQILGQKVEFLVSFYNNEISEKSEIFDDQFSVERPDGSNFTLKIRSTKLEDSAMYFCASSERGGSSYEQYFGPGTRLTVT.

The chain couples TRBV28 to TRBJ2-1; TRBD2 agrees at 9 bases. This CDR3 region has 16 residues. Trimming at V came to 2 bases and at J to 1 base, leaving 3 bases not matched to a gene. CDR1 MDHEN and CDR2 SYDVKM come from the germline V gene. CDR3 loop: CASSLPLAGSYNEQFF. Written as DNA, the CDR3 is TGTGCCAGCAGTTTACCCCTAGCGGGGTCCTACAATGAGCAGTTCTTC.

The gene calls are TRBV19 and TRBJ1-1, with D unresolved. V lost 5 bases to trimming and J lost 0 bases, with 7 bases between them. The germline CDR1 and CDR2 sequences are LNHDA and SQIVND (reference sequence). The CDR3 is 13 residues long. CDR3 in DNA: TGTGCCAGTAGTGACGGATTGAACACTGAAGCTTTCTTT. Encoded protein: CASSDGLNTEAFF.

The chain recombines TRBV28 with TRBJ2-7; D is uncertain. The germline V gene encodes CDR1 MDHEN and CDR2 SYDVKM. V was cut by 5 bases and J by 3 bases, with 8 bases left in between. The CDR3 totals 12 residues. The CDR3 loop is CASSPARYEQYF. CDR3 coding DNA: TGTGCCAGCAGTCCAGCCCGCTACGAGCAGTACTTC.

This sequence joins TRBV4-1 and TRBJ1-6; TRBD1 is a possible D gene (6 bases). Germline loops: CDR1 MGHRA, CDR2 YSYEKL. The V and J ends lost 1 base and 6 bases respectively, with 10 bases between them. The CDR3 has 15 residues. This chain's CDR3 is CASSQGQAVNSPLHF. As DNA, the CDR3 is TGCGCCAGCAGCCAAGGACAGGCAGTTAATTCACCCCTCCACTTT.

This chain joins TRBV28 and TRBJ1-3; TRBD1 is a possible D gene (5 bases). The CDR3 is 16 residues long. The germline CDR1 and CDR2 sequences are MDHEN and SYDVKM. Trimming removed 6 bases from V and 0 bases from J, with 15 bases in between. CDR3 in DNA: TGTGCCAGCAGCCCTCCATTCAGGGTCTCTGGAAACACCATATATTTT. Protein: CASSPPFRVSGNTIYF.

This sequence joins TRBV7-2 and TRBJ2-7; unclear D gene. Germline-derived CDR1 and CDR2 are SGHTA and FQGNSA. Trimming left V 5 bases short and J 4 bases short, with 12 bases between. The CDR3 is 13 residues long. The DNA for the CDR3 is TGTGCCAGCAGCCACAATGGGCAATACGAGCAGTACTTC. Protein sequence: CASSHNGQYEQYF.

This chain joins TRBV7-2 and TRBJ2-3; D uncertain. Germline V gives CDR1 SGHTA, CDR2 FQGNSA. V was shortened by 0 bases and J by 6 bases, with 7 bases between the two germline ends. The CDR3 spans 13 residues. DNA of the CDR3: TGTGCCAGCAGCTTAGCGCAGAGGGATACGCAGTATTTT. Translated, it gives CASSLAQRDTQYF.

The rearrangement uses TRBV4-3 and TRBJ1-2; D is perhaps TRBD1 (5 bases). The germline CDR1 and CDR2 sequences are LGHNA and YSLEER. Between the trimmed V and J ends, which lost 1 base and 4 bases, there was a span of 13 bases. CDR3 length: 15 amino acids. CDR3 in DNA: TGCGCCAGCAGCCAAGCCGGGGCTGAGGGCTATGGCTACACCTTC. Protein: CASSQAGAEGYGYTF.

This chain uses TRBV5-1 with TRBJ2-1, with TRBD2 as a possible D gene (6 bases). The germline CDR1 and CDR2 sequences are SGHRS and YFSETQ. V lost 1 base to trimming and J lost 7 bases, with 12 bases between them. The CDR3 totals 14 residues. The CDR3 here is CASSLSGVGNEQFF. In nucleotides, the CDR3 is TGCGCCAGCAGCTTGTCGGGAGTAGGAAATGAGCAGTTCTTC.

V gene TRBV18 combines with J gene TRBJ2-5; TRBD1 matches at 7 bases. Germline values: CDR1 KGHSH, CDR2 LQKENI. V was pared by 1 base and J by 1 base, with 3 bases of the junction left unmatched. The CDR3 extends over 15 amino acids. The CDR3 sequence: CASSPRSGGQETQYF. The CDR3 coding sequence is TGTGCCAGCTCACCACGCTCAGGGGGCCAAGAGACCCAGTACTTC.

This rearrangement joins TRBV13 to TRBJ2-7; 8 bases agree with TRBD2. V was pared by 5 bases and J by 2 bases, with 5 bases of the junction left unmatched. This CDR3 is 14 amino acids long. Looked up from germline, CDR1 is PRHDT and CDR2 is FYEKMQ (reference sequence). CDR3 region: CASSGGLDPYEQYF. The CDR3 DNA sequence: TGTGCCAGCAGCGGGGGACTAGACCCCTACGAGCAGTACTTC.

This chain joins TRBV7-9 and TRBJ2-7; D might be TRBD1 or TRBD2, each matching 6 bases. With 5 bases removed from V and 7 bases from J, the gap between germline ends came to 9 bases. Germline V gene lookup returns CDR1 SEHNR and CDR2 FQNEAQ (reference sequence). This CDR3 has 11 amino acids. The CDR3 loop reads CASSPGAEQYF. In DNA form, the CDR3 reads TGTGCCAGCAGCCCGGGGGCTGAGCAGTACTTC.

V is TRBV5-1 and J is TRBJ2-7, with D perhaps being TRBD1 or TRBD2 (5 bases each). Germline CDR1 is SGHRS and CDR2 is YFSETQ. The germline V and J ends were trimmed by 7 bases and 5 bases, with 16 bases remaining between them. The CDR3 has 13 residues. The chain's CDR3 is CASGEGSLHEQYF. The CDR3 nucleotides are TGCGCCAGCGGTGAGGGGTCCCTCCACGAGCAGTACTTC.

This clone was detected many times. The genes are TRBV6-4 and TRBJ2-2; D may match TRBD1 or TRBD2 (5 bases each). Between the trimmed V and J ends, which lost 7 bases and 3 bases, there was a span of 12 bases. CDR1 and CDR2 from the germline V gene are MRHNA and SNTAGT. There are 14 residues in the CDR3. The CDR3 DNA reads as TGTGCCAGCACCCCGGGACGAGACACCGGGGAGCTGTTTTTT. The encoded protein is CASTPGRDTGELFF.